This T cell receptor (beta chain) was found in a study of identical twins. TCRdb recomputed calls from the 5' RACE reads with MiXCR, one row per CDR3 protein. The table shows 350,000 to 450,000 distinct CDR3 sequences, with under 20% occurring only once. With no exceptions, donors were healthy Caucasians. This clonotype appeared many times. Its specificity is unknown. The germline gives CDR1 LGHNA, CDR2 YNFKEQ. Trimming stripped 1 base from V and 12 bases from J, with 13 bases between. The CDR3 covers 13 residues. Findings of the study overall: It was out-of-frame TCR alpha sharing in monozygotic twins that models underestimated. In drawing conclusions, the study used cross-sectional statistical analysis and did not follow the same donors.

This TCR derives from a man aged 50 to 60 in good health. The source material was naive T cells sorted from blood. The chain employs TRBV4-2 and TRBJ2-1; D gene uncertain. CDR3: CASSQGPTVGQFF. DNA for the CDR3: TGTGCCAGCAGCCAAGGGCCAACCGTTGGGCAGTTCTTC.